The next 5 T cell receptor beta chains were all read from a single sample in a study of T cell changes during pregnancy in multiple sclerosis (dated by TCRdb to between 2018 and 2021). Receptor libraries were prepared by the immunoSEQ multiplex PCR assay. As stored in TCRdb, this immuneACCESS dataset retains in-frame rearrangements with V and J assigned. A fraction of the clones does not appear; measured against another copy, unresolved V genes explain less than half of the discrepancy, and the remainder lacks a known reason. Counted in this sample were 25,000 to 30,000 clones; about 91% of them appeared once. The ten largest clonotypes hold less than 8% of the sample. The material was CD8+ T cells from peripheral blood mononuclear cells, obtained after pregnancy. The receptors stem from a female donor with multiple sclerosis, enrolled in a pregnancy study.

The gene calls are TRBV28 and TRBJ1-1; no reliable D call. V lost 7 bases and J 2 bases, leaving 17 bases between the germline ends. Germline V gives CDR1 MDHEN, CDR2 SYDVKM. This CDR3 has 15 amino acids. The CDR3 loop reads CASTLGGEFNTEAFF. CDR3 nucleotide sequence: TGTGCCAGCACCCTAGGTGGGGAGTTCAACACTGAAGCTTTCTTT.

The chain combines TRBV7-6 with TRBJ2-2, with 7 bases identical to TRBD2. V lost 5 bases and J lost 1; bases outside the gene matches: 16. CDR3 length: 19 residues. Germline-derived CDR1 and CDR2 are SGHVS and FNYEAQ. DNA of the CDR3: TGTGCCAGCAGCGTACCAGGCGGGAGTATCTCCCTGAACACCGGGGAGCTGTTTTTT. Protein product: CASSVPGGSISLNTGELFF.

The chain links TRBV7-3 to TRBJ2-1; 10 bases are a match to TRBD2. There are 18 residues in the CDR3. CDR1 is SGHTA, CDR2 FQGTGA, per germline. After removal of 1 base from V and 2 bases from J, the junction contained 8 bases not matched to a gene. The CDR3 sequence is CASSLMASGSSAYNEQFF. CDR3 coding DNA: TGTGCCAGCAGCTTAATGGCTAGCGGGAGCTCCGCCTACAATGAGCAGTTCTTC.

The chain is built from TRBV29-1 and TRBJ2-7; 10 bases are a match to TRBD1. There are 12 residues in the CDR3. CDR1 is SQVTM, CDR2 ANQGSEA, per germline. Trimming at V came to 7 bases and at J to 1 base, leaving 1 base not matched to a gene. CDR3 bases: TGCAGCGGACAGGGGGCTTCCTACGAGCAGTACTTC. It encodes CSGQGASYEQYF.

The chain links TRBV27 to TRBJ1-2; D not resolved. The CDR3 loop spans 13 amino acids. Trimming left V 6 bases short and J 2 bases short, with 10 bases between. The germline gives CDR1 MNHEY, CDR2 SMNVEV (reference sequence). This CDR3 is CASSLAANYGYTF. DNA of the CDR3: TGTGCCAGCAGCTTGGCGGCGAACTATGGCTACACCTTC.